This entry lists 6 T cell receptor beta chains sequenced from one sample in a study of shared clonotypes between healthy human individuals. Libraries were prepared by immunoSEQ multiplex PCR; TCRdb keeps only in-frame clonotypes and omits some of them. The sample has around 340,000 clones, about 73% seen once. The sample consisted of memory CD4+ T cells sorted from blood. Subset in this sample: CD45RA-negative fraction. All receptors come from a man under 40 in good health.

Here the CDR3 reads CASSEYGVGLTDTQYF. The CDR3 DNA sequence: TGTGCCAGCAGTGAATACGGGGTAGGATTGACAGATACGCAGTATTTT. This chain links TRBV6-1 with TRBJ2-3; maybe TRBD2 (5 bases). The CDR3 extends over 16 amino acids. Trimming pared 2 bases from V and 3 bases from J, leaving 15 bases between. Germline assignment: CDR1 MNHNS and CDR2 SASEGT.

The chain links TRBV7-2 to TRBJ2-1; 11 nucleotides align to TRBD2. V dropped 0 bases and J dropped 4; count of bases not matched to a gene: 11. The CDR3 spans 19 residues. Germline V gene lookup returns CDR1 SGHTA and CDR2 FQGNSA. As DNA, the CDR3 is TGTGCCAGCAGCTTAGCCCCCTATCGGACTAGCGGGTATTACAATGAGCAGTTCTTC. Translated, it gives CASSLAPYRTSGYYNEQFF.

This clone was found a few times. J is TRBJ1-2 and V is TRBV27; D gene ambiguous. V shed 4 bases and J shed 4 bases, with 10 bases lying between them. The CDR3 length is 13 residues. The germline gives CDR1 MNHEY, CDR2 SMNVEV (reference sequence). CDR3: CASSSSRGYGYTF. The CDR3 DNA reads TGTGCCAGCAGTTCCTCCCGGGGCTATGGCTACACCTTC.

The chain links TRBV6-5 to TRBJ2-7; 10 bases agree with TRBD2. The CDR3 sequence is 13 residues long. Germline CDR1 reads MNHEY; CDR2 reads SVGAGI. J gave up 5 bases and V 11 bases, and 9 bases lay outside the gene matches. The CDR3 DNA is TGTGCCGGCCCTAGCGGGAGTCGGCACGAGCAGTACTTC. Amino acid sequence: CAGPSGSRHEQYF.

About this clone itself: Other DNA variants within this sample encode the same CDR3. The V gene is TRBV4-3, the J gene TRBJ1-5, with D tentatively TRBD1 (6 bases). V lost 5 bases, J lost 7 bases, and 12 bases lay in between. This CDR3 is 13 amino acids long. Germline V CDR1 and CDR2: LGHNA, YSLEER. The CDR3, as DNA: TGCGCCAGCAGCGGGGGGCGGAACCAGCCCCAGCATTTT. This sequence encodes CASSGGRNQPQHF.

The V call is TRBV28, the J call TRBJ2-6, with D possibly TRBD1 on 6 matching bases. Germline V gene lookup returns CDR1 MDHEN and CDR2 SYDVKM. The CDR3 length is 18 residues. Trimming pared 1 base from V and 2 bases from J, leaving 15 bases between. The CDR3 reads CASSLSGLGAPGANVLTF. The DNA of the CDR3 is TGTGCCAGCAGTTTATCGGGGCTGGGGGCCCCTGGGGCCAACGTCCTGACTTTC.